Each of the 20 T cell receptor beta chains below was sequenced from the same sample in a study of blood T cell repertoires in COVID-19. Sequenced by immunoSEQ multiplex PCR; TCRdb stores in-frame clones only, minus some. Seen here are roughly 220,000 clones, around 86% observed once, and the top ten hold around 2%. The sequenced sample consisted of peripheral blood. These receptors all come from a man aged 25-45 years who had recovered from COVID-19.

The chain couples TRBV10-1 to TRBJ1-2; 11 bases fit TRBD1. The V gene end was trimmed by 0 bases and the J gene end by 8 bases; junction bases not matched to a gene: 5. This CDR3 region has 15 residues. CDR1 and CDR2 from the germline V gene are WNHNN and SYGVQD (reference sequence). The CDR3 bases are TGCGCCAGCAGTGAGTCTCGGACAGGGGGCGCGGGCTACACCTTC. Amino acid sequence: CASSESRTGGAGYTF.

In this sample, this clone turned up once. The chain has TRBV12-5 and TRBJ2-3; D possibly corresponds to TRBD2 (6 bases). Trimming removed 2 bases from V and 6 bases from J, with 15 bases in between. Germline values: CDR1 LGHNT, CDR2 FRNRAP. There are 15 residues in the CDR3. This chain's CDR3 is CASGLSATRSDTQYF. Written as DNA, the CDR3 is TGTGCTAGTGGTTTGTCCGCGACTAGGAGTGATACGCAGTATTTT.

The CDR3: CASSLGVGGSGNTIYF. The CDR3 region has the DNA TGTGCCAGCAGCTTGGGAGTGGGGGGCTCTGGAAACACCATATATTTT. The chain links TRBV7-9 to TRBJ1-3, with D possibly being TRBD1 (5 bases). Trimming left V 3 bases short and J 0 bases short, with 12 bases between. This CDR3 is built from 16 residues. Germline CDR1 is SEHNR and CDR2 is FQNEAQ (reference sequence).

This clone was observed a single time. The rearrangement links TRBV3-1 (or the pseudogene TRBV3-2) to TRBJ2-1; TRBD2 aligns across 11 bases. The CDR3 extends over 15 amino acids. The V gene end was trimmed by 1 base and the J gene end by 10 bases; junction bases not matched to a gene: 6. CDR1 and CDR2 (germline): LGHDT, YNNKEL (reference sequence). Here the CDR3 reads CASSQALAGGREQFF. CDR3 nucleotides: TGTGCCAGCAGCCAAGCCCTAGCGGGGGGACGGGAGCAGTTCTTC.

J is TRBJ1-2 and V is TRBV6-4, with 11 bases that match TRBD1. V trimming: 2 bases; J trimming: 8 bases; junction bases outside the gene matches: 13. The length of the CDR3 is 17 residues. Germline CDR1 reads MRHNA; CDR2 reads SNTAGT. CDR3 residues: CASSDLSAGQGVWGYTF. The DNA for the CDR3 is TGTGCCAGCAGTGACCTCTCCGCGGGACAGGGGGTGTGGGGCTACACCTTC.

The genes are TRBV7-2 and TRBJ1-1; D possibly corresponds to TRBD1 (5 bases). From germline, CDR1 is SGHTA and CDR2 FQGNSA. This CDR3 region has 13 residues. V was clipped by 4 bases and J by 0 bases, with 6 bases between them. The CDR3 loop reads CASSSTVNTEAFF. The CDR3 DNA reads TGTGCCAGCAGCTCGACAGTGAACACTGAAGCTTTCTTT. Drawing the rest from reference TRBV7-2 and TRBJ1-1, the complete variable domain is GAGVSQSPSNKVTEKGKDVELRCDPISGHTALYWYRQSLGQGLEFLIYFQGNSAPDKSGLPSDRFSAERTGGSVSTLTIQRTQQEDSAVYLCASSSTVNTEAFFGQGTRLTVV.

V gene TRBV5-8 combines with J gene TRBJ2-7; 7 nucleotides match TRBD2. The germline V gene encodes CDR1 SGHTS and CDR2 YDEGEE. The V segment lost 2 bases and the J segment 0 bases; nucleotides outside the gene matches: 5. This CDR3 contains 15 residues. CDR3 residues: CASSFSGTTSYEQYF. In DNA, the CDR3 is TGTGCCAGCAGCTTCTCCGGGACTACCTCCTACGAGCAGTACTTC.

J is TRBJ2-5 and V is TRBV11-2; no reliable D call. CDR3 size: 15 residues. Trimming stripped 1 base from V and 1 base from J, with 10 bases between. Germline loops: CDR1 SGHAT, CDR2 FQNNGV. This CDR3 reads CASSLGAQSQETQYF. As DNA, the CDR3 is TGTGCCAGCAGCTTAGGGGCTCAATCCCAAGAGACCCAGTACTTC.

This sequence joins TRBV5-1 and TRBJ1-2; 8 nucleotides align to TRBD1. Unmatched junction bases numbered 4, after V lost 0 bases and J lost 6 bases. Germline V lookup: CDR1 SGHRS, CDR2 YFSETQ. The CDR3 length is 14 residues. DNA of the CDR3: TGCGCCAGCAGCTTGGGACAGGGGTTCGATGGCTACACCTTC. Encoded protein: CASSLGQGFDGYTF. The variable domain in full, with the rest retrieved from reference TRBV5-1 and TRBJ1-2, is KAGVTQTPRYLIKTRGQQVTLSCSPISGHRSVSWYQQTPGQGLQFLFEYFSETQRNKGNFPGRFSGRQFSNSRSEMNVSTLELGDSALYLCASSLGQGFDGYTFGSGTRLTVV.

The V call is TRBV7-9, the J call TRBJ2-7, with 9 bases matching TRBD1. Germline V gene data show CDR1 as SEHNR and CDR2 as FQNEAQ (reference sequence). The V gene end was trimmed by 5 bases and the J gene end by 2 bases; junction bases not matched to a gene: 10. CDR3 length equals 16 residues. The CDR3 spells CASSVQGAPNPYEQYF. The CDR3 DNA is TGTGCCAGCAGCGTACAGGGGGCCCCTAACCCCTACGAGCAGTACTTC. The full variable domain, rest sourced from reference TRBV7-9 and TRBJ2-7, is DTGVSQNPRHKITKRGQNVTFRCDPISEHNRLYWYRQTLGQGPEFLTYFQNEAQLEKSRLLSDRFSAERPKGSFSTLEIQRTEQGDSAMYLCASSVQGAPNPYEQYFGPGTRLTVT.

The rearrangement links TRBV4-1 to TRBJ1-4; 9 nucleotides agree with TRBD1. J was trimmed by 0 bases and V by 3 bases; bases with no gene match: 11. There are 19 residues in the CDR3. Looked up from germline, CDR1 is MGHRA and CDR2 is YSYEKL. The CDR3 spells CASSHPDRGLGATNEKLFF. CDR3 DNA sequence: TGCGCCAGCAGCCACCCGGACAGGGGCCTAGGTGCAACTAATGAAAAACTGTTTTTT.

CDR3 bases: TGTGCCAGTAGTCCCCGGGACAGATACAATGAGCAGTTCTTC. Its protein is CASSPRDRYNEQFF. The chain combines TRBV19 with TRBJ2-1; 7 nucleotides agree with TRBD1. Germline-derived CDR1 and CDR2 are LNHDA and SQIVND (reference sequence). V lost 5 bases, J lost 4 bases, and 5 bases stayed unmatched. The CDR3 is 14 amino acids.

V and J are TRBV18 and TRBJ2-1; TRBD1 matches at 7 bases. The CDR3 extends over 15 amino acids. With 1 base clipped from V and 1 base from J, the junction kept 1 base outside the gene matches. CDR1 KGHSH and CDR2 LQKENI come from the germline V gene. CDR3 amino acids: CASSPRDRSYNEQFF. In DNA, the CDR3 is TGTGCCAGCTCACCACGGGACAGATCCTACAATGAGCAGTTCTTC.

V gene TRBV30 combines with J gene TRBJ1-1; D unclear. CDR3 size: 16 residues. From germline, CDR1 is GTSNPN and CDR2 SVGIG (reference sequence). Trimming cost V 2 bases and J 1 base, with 17 bases left between them. CDR3 sequence reads: CAWSFYRVLGNTEAFF. The CDR3 DNA reads TGTGCCTGGAGTTTCTACCGAGTGCTTGGGAACACTGAAGCTTTCTTT.

The CDR3 region is CASSVGYSYEQYF. CDR3 nucleotide sequence: TGTGCCAGCAGCGTAGGTTACAGCTACGAGCAGTACTTC. The V and J genes are TRBV9 and TRBJ2-7; D is unclear. V was trimmed by 0 bases and J by 3 bases, leaving 7 bases between them. The CDR3 totals 13 residues. Germline loops: CDR1 SGDLS, CDR2 YYNGEE.

The chain employs TRBV10-2 and TRBJ1-4, with 7 bases lining up with TRBD1. The germline V gene encodes CDR1 WSHSY and CDR2 SAAADI. J gave up 15 bases and V 2 bases, and 6 bases lay outside the gene matches. This CDR3 has 12 residues. The CDR3 nucleotides are TGCGCCAGCAGTGAGGGGGACAGTTTAATGTTTTTT. It codes for CASSEGDSLMFF.

This clone was seen just once. The chain is built from TRBV6-1 and TRBJ1-1, with D tentatively TRBD1 (5 bases). The CDR3 spans 14 residues. The germline V gene encodes CDR1 MNHNS and CDR2 SASEGT. V lost 3 bases and J 4 bases, leaving 12 bases between the germline ends. The CDR3 region is CASSEQGELTEAFF. CDR3 sequence (DNA): TGTGCCAGCAGTGAGCAAGGGGAACTCACTGAAGCTTTCTTT.

This chain connects TRBV6-4 to TRBJ2-7; possibly TRBD1 for D (6 bases). From germline, CDR1 is MRHNA and CDR2 SNTAGT. Trimming took off 2 bases at V and 6 bases at J, with 14 bases between the two ends. This CDR3 has 14 residues. CDR3 in DNA: TGTGCCAGCAGTGACAAAGCAACAGGGAGCGAGCAGTACTTC. It encodes CASSDKATGSEQYF.

This chain links TRBV19 with TRBJ1-2, with 8 positions matching TRBD1. The CDR3 loop spans 14 amino acids. J lost 7 bases, V lost 3 bases, and 7 bases had no gene match. The germline gives CDR1 LNHDA, CDR2 SQIVND (reference sequence). The CDR3 spells CASSISGTGLGYTF. The CDR3 nucleotides are TGTGCCAGTAGTATCTCCGGGACAGGACTTGGCTACACCTTC.

The rearrangement uses TRBV6-5 and TRBJ2-7; possibly TRBD1 for D (5 bases). Germline V gives CDR1 MNHEY, CDR2 SVGAGI. Between the trimmed V and J ends, which lost 4 bases and 12 bases, there was a span of 16 bases. The CDR3 loop spans 12 amino acids. Here the CDR3 reads CASSFTGQLAYF. The CDR3 DNA sequence: TGTGCCAGCAGTTTTACTGGACAATTAGCGTACTTC.